A single sample gave rise to the 9 T cell receptor beta chains below, sequenced in a study of vaccination effects on CD4 cells after COVID-19. What these receptors recognize is not known. Investigators separated out CD4+ T cells once approximately 10 days of culture had passed. Profiling relied on immunoSEQ multiplex PCR, and the TCRdb table lists in-frame clones only, not all of them. The sample has tens of thousands of clones, approximately 70% seen once. Source: CD4+ T cells from PBMCs cultured without peptide, taken before COVID-19 vaccination. All receptors come from a human donor who had a prior SARS-CoV-2 infection.

This clone appeared a few times. The chain links TRBV2 to TRBJ1-6; D gene uncertain. Germline CDR1 and CDR2: SNHLY and FYNNEI. CDR3 length: 17 amino acids. V gave up 4 bases and J gave up 0 bases, with 13 bases separating them. The CDR3 loop reads CASSGVTESSYNSPLHF. The CDR3 region has the DNA TGTGCCAGCAGTGGGGTAACAGAGAGCTCCTATAATTCACCCCTCCACTTT.

There are a few counts of this clone. The genes are TRBV18 and TRBJ2-1; 15 bases map to TRBD2. The CDR3 extends over 18 amino acids. Germline CDR1 KGHSH, CDR2 LQKENI. Unmatched junction bases numbered 10, after V lost 6 bases and J lost 4 bases. The CDR3 reads CASSPGTSGGTGYNEQFF. For the CDR3, the DNA is TGTGCCAGCTCCCCCGGGACTAGCGGGGGGACCGGATACAATGAGCAGTTCTTC.

This clone was detected only once. J is TRBJ1-1 and V is TRBV5-1; D is perhaps TRBD1 (5 bases). The CDR3 extends over 14 amino acids. Germline values: CDR1 SGHRS, CDR2 YFSETQ. V lost 2 bases to trimming and J lost 1 base, with 9 bases between them. In DNA, the CDR3 is TGCGCCAGCAGCTTCGGGGACCAGAACACTGAAGCTTTCTTT. Protein sequence: CASSFGDQNTEAFF.

The V gene is TRBV20-1, the J gene TRBJ2-3, with D uncertain. V dropped 1 base and J dropped 9 bases, with 5 bases sitting between them. This CDR3 has 10 residues. The V gene's germline CDR1 is DFQATT and CDR2 SNEGSKA (reference sequence). In DNA, the CDR3 is TGCAGTGCTAGAGCGGAGACGCAGTATTTT. This encodes CSARAETQYF.

V usage is TRBV5-5 and J usage is TRBJ2-5; D assignment may be TRBD1 or TRBD2 (5 bases each). The V end lost 6 bases, the J end lost 1 base, and 10 bases lay between the germline ends. Looked up from germline, CDR1 is SGHKS and CDR2 is YYEKEE (reference sequence). The CDR3 sequence is 13 residues long. DNA of the CDR3: TGTGCCAGCAACTTCGGGGCCCAAGAGACCCAGTACTTC. It yields the protein CASNFGAQETQYF.

The J gene is TRBJ2-3, the V gene TRBV5-4; D gene unclear. This CDR3 has 16 amino acids. The germline CDR1 and CDR2 sequences are SGHNT and YYREEE (reference sequence). V lost 1 base to trimming and J lost 0 bases, with 12 bases between them. In DNA form, the CDR3 reads TGTGCCAGCAGCTTGCCGTCCGTGGGGAGCACAGATACGCAGTATTTT. It translates to CASSLPSVGSTDTQYF.

The V and J genes are TRBV18 and TRBJ1-1, with D hard to call. V was trimmed by 1 base and J by 11 bases, leaving 20 bases between them. The CDR3 covers 15 residues. Germline lookup yields CDR1 KGHSH and CDR2 LQKENI. The CDR3 bases are TGTGCCAGCTCACCACTAGGGCGTGGGAGCAGGTATGCTTTCTTT. It yields the protein CASSPLGRGSRYAFF.

The rearrangement links TRBV27 to TRBJ2-3; D gene uncertain. The germline V gene has CDR1 MNHEY and CDR2 SMNVEV (reference sequence). V was trimmed by 3 bases and J by 6 bases, leaving 7 bases between them. The CDR3 consists of 12 residues. CDR3 residues: CASSFPGDTQYF. Here the CDR3 DNA reads TGTGCCAGCAGTTTTCCTGGGGATACGCAGTATTTT.

The V and J genes are TRBV29-1 and TRBJ2-5; 10 nucleotides match TRBD2. Germline V CDR1 and CDR2: SQVTM, ANQGSEA. The CDR3 totals 14 residues. Trimming at V came to 4 bases and at J to 5 bases, leaving 7 bases not matched to a gene. The DNA for the CDR3 is TGCAGCGTTGGCCAGCGGGGGGGCACGGAGACCCAGTACTTC. It is translated as CSVGQRGGTETQYF.